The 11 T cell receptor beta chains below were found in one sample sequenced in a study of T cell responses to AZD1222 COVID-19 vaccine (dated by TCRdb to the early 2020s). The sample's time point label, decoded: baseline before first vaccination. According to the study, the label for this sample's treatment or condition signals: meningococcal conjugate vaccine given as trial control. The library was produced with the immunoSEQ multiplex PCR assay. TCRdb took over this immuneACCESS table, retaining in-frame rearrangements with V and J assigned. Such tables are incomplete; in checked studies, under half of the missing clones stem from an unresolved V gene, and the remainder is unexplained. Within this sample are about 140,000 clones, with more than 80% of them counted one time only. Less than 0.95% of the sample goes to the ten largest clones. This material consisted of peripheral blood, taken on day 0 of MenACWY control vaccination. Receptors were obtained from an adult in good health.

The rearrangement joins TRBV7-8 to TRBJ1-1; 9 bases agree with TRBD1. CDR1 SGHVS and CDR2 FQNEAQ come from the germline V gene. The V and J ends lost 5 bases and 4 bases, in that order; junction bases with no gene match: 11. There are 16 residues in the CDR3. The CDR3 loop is CASSQPFGTGSTEAFF. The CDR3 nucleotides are TGTGCCAGCAGCCAACCGTTCGGGACAGGGAGCACTGAAGCTTTCTTT.

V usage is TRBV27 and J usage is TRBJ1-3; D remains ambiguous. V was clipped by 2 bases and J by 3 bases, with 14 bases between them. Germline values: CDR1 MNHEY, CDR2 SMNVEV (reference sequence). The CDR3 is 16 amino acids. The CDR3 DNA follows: TGTGCCAGCAGTTTAAGGTCCGGGTTCGATGGAAACACCATATATTTT. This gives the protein CASSLRSGFDGNTIYF.

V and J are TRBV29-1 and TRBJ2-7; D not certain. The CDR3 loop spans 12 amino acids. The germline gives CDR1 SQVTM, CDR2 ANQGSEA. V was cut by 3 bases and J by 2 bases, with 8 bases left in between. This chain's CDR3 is CSVEGSPYEQYF. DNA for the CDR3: TGCAGCGTTGAGGGGTCTCCCTACGAGCAGTACTTC.

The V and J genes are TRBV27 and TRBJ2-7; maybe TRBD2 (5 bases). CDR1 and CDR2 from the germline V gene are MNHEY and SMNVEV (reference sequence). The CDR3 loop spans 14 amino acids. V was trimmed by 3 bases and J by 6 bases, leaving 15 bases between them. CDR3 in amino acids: CASSFGLGGSEQYF. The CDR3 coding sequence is TGTGCCAGCAGTTTTGGACTTGGCGGAAGCGAGCAGTACTTC.

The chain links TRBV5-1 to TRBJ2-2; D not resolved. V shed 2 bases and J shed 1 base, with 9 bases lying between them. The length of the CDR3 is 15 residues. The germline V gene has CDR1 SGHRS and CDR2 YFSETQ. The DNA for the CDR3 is TGCGCCAGCAGCTTCAATACCGGGAACACCGGGGAGCTGTTTTTT. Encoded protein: CASSFNTGNTGELFF.

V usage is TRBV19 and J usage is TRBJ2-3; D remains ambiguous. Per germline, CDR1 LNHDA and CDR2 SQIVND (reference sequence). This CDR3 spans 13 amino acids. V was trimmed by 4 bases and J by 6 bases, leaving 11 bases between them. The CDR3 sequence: CASSTLSRDTQYF. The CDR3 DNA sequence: TGTGCCAGTAGTACCCTCTCACGGGATACGCAGTATTTT.

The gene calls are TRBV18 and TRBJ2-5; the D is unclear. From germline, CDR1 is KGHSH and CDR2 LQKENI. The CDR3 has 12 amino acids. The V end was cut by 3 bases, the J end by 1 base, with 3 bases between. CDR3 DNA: TGTGCCAGCTCACCCGCCCAAGAGACCCAGTACTTC. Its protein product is CASSPAQETQYF.

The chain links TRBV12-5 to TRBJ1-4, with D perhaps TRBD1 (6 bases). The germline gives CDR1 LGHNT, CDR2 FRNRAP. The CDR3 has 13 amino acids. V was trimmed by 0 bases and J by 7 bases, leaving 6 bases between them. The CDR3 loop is CASGLVRGEKLFF. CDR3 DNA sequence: TGTGCTAGTGGTTTGGTCAGGGGTGAAAAACTGTTTTTT.

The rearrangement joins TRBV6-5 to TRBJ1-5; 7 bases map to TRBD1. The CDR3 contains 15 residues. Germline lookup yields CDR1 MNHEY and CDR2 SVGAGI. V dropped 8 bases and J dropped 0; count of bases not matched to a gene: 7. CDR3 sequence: CASRTGTLSNQPQHF. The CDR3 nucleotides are TGTGCCAGCCGGACAGGAACACTTAGCAATCAGCCCCAGCATTTT.

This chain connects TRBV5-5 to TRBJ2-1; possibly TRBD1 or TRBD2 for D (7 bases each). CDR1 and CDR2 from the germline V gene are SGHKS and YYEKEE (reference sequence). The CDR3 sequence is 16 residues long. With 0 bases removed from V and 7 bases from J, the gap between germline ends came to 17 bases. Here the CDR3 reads CASSLVHRGGGNEQFF. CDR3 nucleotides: TGTGCCAGCAGCTTGGTTCACAGGGGAGGGGGGAATGAGCAGTTCTTC. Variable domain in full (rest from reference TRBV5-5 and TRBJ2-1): DAGVTQSPTHLIKTRGQQVTLRCSPISGHKSVSWYQQVLGQGPQFIFQYYEKEERGRGNFPDRFSARQFPNYSSELNVNALLLGDSALYLCASSLVHRGGGNEQFFGPGTRLTVL.

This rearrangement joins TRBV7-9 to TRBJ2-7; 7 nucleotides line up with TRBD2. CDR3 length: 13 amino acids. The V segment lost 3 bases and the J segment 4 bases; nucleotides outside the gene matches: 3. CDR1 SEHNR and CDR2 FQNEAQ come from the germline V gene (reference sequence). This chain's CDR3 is CASSLGGRYEQYF. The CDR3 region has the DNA TGTGCCAGCAGCTTGGGCGGGAGATACGAGCAGTACTTC.